The clone carrying this T cell receptor beta chain was detected ten times or more. More than 9.5 ml fresh peripheral blood yielded the PBMCs. The data were taken from a study of T cells in Graves' hyperthyroidism and ophthalmopathy. Overall study: The authors collected peripheral blood at initial diagnosis, before any treatment.

Amplified TCR beta CDR3 regions derived from RNA transcripts. The TCR CDR3 was amplified in a first-round RT-PCR using the HTBI primer set. MiXCR, applied by TCRdb to the multiplex PCR reads, yields one record per CDR3 protein. The sample lists around 580,000 distinct CDR3 sequences, roughly 17% occurring once. This CDR3 has 15 residues. Trimming left V 2 bases short and J 0 bases short, with 10 bases between. From germline, CDR1 is SGHAT and CDR2 FQNNGV. This TCR came from a woman younger than 35 with Graves' hyperthyroidism. Sequenced input: blood. The chain links TRBV11-2 to TRBJ1-1; D unclear. CDR3 residues: CASSLYGSLNTEAFF. CDR3 coding DNA: TGTGCCAGCAGCTTATACGGGTCGTTGAACACTGAAGCTTTCTTT.